One sample yielded the 3 T cell receptor beta chains listed below, sequenced in a study of T cell repertoires in cytomegalovirus infection. From the reads, TCRdb called clonotypes with MiXCR, one entry per CDR3 protein. Of roughly 630,000 distinct CDR3 sequences in the sample, roughly a quarter are singletons; the top ten hold roughly 8%. The sequencing sample was made of CD8+ T cells from PBMCs. Source of these receptors: a human donor in good health (CMV status not recorded). Some clones in this sample may be carry-over from other donors' samples.

This clonotype was counted between two and nine times. The rearrangement uses TRBV20-1 and TRBJ2-3, with 7 bases lining up with TRBD2. Looked up from germline, CDR1 is DFQATT and CDR2 is SNEGSKA (reference sequence). The CDR3 length is 15 residues. V dropped 0 bases and J dropped 5; count of bases not matched to a gene: 8. The CDR3 nucleotides read TGCAGTGCTAGAGATCCAGCGGGGATAATAGATACGCAGTATTTT. Translated, it gives CSARDPAGIIDTQYF.

The table lists this clonotype with many counts. Here the CDR3 reads CASSLGLAGELFF. DNA of the CDR3: TGTGCCAGCAGCTTAGGACTAGCGGGGGAGCTGTTTTTT. The rearrangement links TRBV7-8 to TRBJ2-2; 8 bases match TRBD2. The ends lost 1 base at V and 8 bases at J; junction bases unmatched: 0. Germline-derived CDR1 and CDR2 are SGHVS and FQNEAQ. The CDR3 is 13 amino acids.

The chain employs TRBV28 and TRBJ1-1; 7 positions match TRBD1. The CDR3 runs to 15 residues. Trimming cost V 6 bases and J 8 bases; bases outside gene matches: 15. Germline V CDR1 and CDR2: MDHEN, SYDVKM. The DNA for the CDR3 is TGTGCCAGCAGGCGCTACCGGGACAGTCCCATAGAAGCTTTCTTT. Translation: CASRRYRDSPIEAFF.